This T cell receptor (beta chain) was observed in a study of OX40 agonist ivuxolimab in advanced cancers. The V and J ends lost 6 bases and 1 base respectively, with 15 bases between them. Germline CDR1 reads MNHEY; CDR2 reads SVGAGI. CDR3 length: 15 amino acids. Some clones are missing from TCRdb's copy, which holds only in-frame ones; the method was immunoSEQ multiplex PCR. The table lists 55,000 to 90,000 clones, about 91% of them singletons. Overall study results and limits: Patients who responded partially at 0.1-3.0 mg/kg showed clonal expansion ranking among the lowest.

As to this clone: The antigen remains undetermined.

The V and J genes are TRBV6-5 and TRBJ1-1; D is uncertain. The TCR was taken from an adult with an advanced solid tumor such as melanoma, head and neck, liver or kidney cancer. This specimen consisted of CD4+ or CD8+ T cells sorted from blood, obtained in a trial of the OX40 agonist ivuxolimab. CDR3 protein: CASRPASFGNTEAFF. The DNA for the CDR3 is TGTGCCAGCAGACCAGCCAGCTTCGGGAACACTGAAGCTTTCTTT.